The 21 T cell receptor beta chains reported below all come from one sample, sequenced in a study of T cell repertoires in cytomegalovirus infection. TCRdb reanalysed the reads using MiXCR and keeps one entry per CDR3 protein. The table records roughly 140,000 distinct CDR3 sequences, roughly a quarter of them present only once. The sequenced material came from PBMCs. Every receptor here comes from a human donor in good health (CMV status not recorded). Some clones in this sample may be carry-over from other donors' samples.

The table lists this clonotype with many counts. The V and J genes are TRBV20-1 and TRBJ2-3, with 7 bases that match TRBD2. There are 16 residues in the CDR3. Germline loops: CDR1 DFQATT, CDR2 SNEGSKA (reference sequence). V lost 1 base to trimming and J lost 5 bases; unmatched junction nucleotides: 12. The CDR3 DNA reads as TGCAGTGCTAGAGTCGGGGGAGGGGAGTTGGGAGATACGCAGTATTTT. The encoded protein is CSARVGGGELGDTQYF.

V usage is TRBV6-1 and J usage is TRBJ2-3; 13 bases are a match to TRBD2. With 6 bases clipped from V and 0 bases from J, the junction kept 9 bases outside the gene matches. This CDR3 has 18 amino acids. Germline lookup yields CDR1 MNHNS and CDR2 SASEGT. The CDR3 nucleotides read TGTGCCAGCAGCCCGACTAGCGGGAGGAGTGCTAGCACAGATACGCAGTATTTT. This codes for CASSPTSGRSASTDTQYF.

This clonotype was seen repeatedly, ten times or more. The chain is built from TRBV7-2 and TRBJ1-4; D ambiguous. Per the germline V gene, CDR1 is SGHTA and CDR2 is FQGNSA. The CDR3 contains 11 residues. Trimming pared 5 bases from V and 3 bases from J, leaving 1 base between. Here the CDR3 reads CASSANEKLFF. The CDR3 DNA sequence: TGTGCCAGCAGCGCTAATGAAAAACTGTTTTTT.

This clonotype was picked up many times. The rearrangement links TRBV7-8 to TRBJ2-7; TRBD2 matches at 10 bases. This CDR3 spans 18 amino acids. In germline, CDR1 is SGHVS, CDR2 FQNEAQ. V was pared by 5 bases and J by 4 bases, with 17 bases of the junction left unmatched. The DNA of the CDR3 is TGTGCCAGCAGCCCCCACAGGATAGCGGGAGGCATAAGTTACGAGCAGTACTTC. Amino acid sequence: CASSPHRIAGGISYEQYF. Complete variable domain (other parts from reference TRBV7-8 and TRBJ2-7): GAGVSQSPRYKVAKRGQDVALRCDPISGHVSLFWYQQALGQGPEFLTYFQNEAQLDKSGLPSDRFFAERPEGSVSTLKIQRTQQEDSAVYLCASSPHRIAGGISYEQYFGPGTRLTVT.

This clonotype was counted ten times or more. This chain uses TRBV7-2 with TRBJ1-1; D not certain. V was pared by 3 bases and J by 0 bases, with 8 bases between. The CDR3 length is 14 residues. Per germline, CDR1 SGHTA and CDR2 FQGNSA. The CDR3 sequence: CASSFEFLNTEAFF. CDR3 DNA sequence: TGTGCCAGCAGCTTTGAGTTCTTGAACACTGAAGCTTTCTTT.

This clonotype was seen at least ten times. The genes are TRBV6-1 and TRBJ2-1, with D possibly matching TRBD1 (5 bases). This CDR3 region has 15 residues. V lost 2 bases and J 1 base, leaving 9 bases between the germline ends. The V gene's germline CDR1 is MNHNS and CDR2 SASEGT. CDR3 loop: CASSEYQGSYNEQFF. CDR3 sequence (DNA): TGTGCCAGCAGTGAATATCAGGGTTCCTACAATGAGCAGTTCTTC.

The J gene is TRBJ1-5, the V gene TRBV20-1; 8 bases are a match to TRBD1. V shed 6 bases and J 1 base; nucleotides not matched to a gene: 5. This CDR3 is built from 14 residues. Germline loops: CDR1 DFQATT, CDR2 SNEGSKA (reference sequence). The CDR3: CSAKDRDSNQPQHF. The DNA for the CDR3 is TGCAGTGCCAAGGACAGGGACAGCAATCAGCCCCAGCATTTT.

This chain joins TRBV5-1 and TRBJ2-1; 12 bases match TRBD2. This CDR3 has 15 residues. Germline CDR1 SGHRS, CDR2 YFSETQ. J gave up 6 bases and V 4 bases, and 5 bases lay outside the gene matches. CDR3 in amino acids: CASSVLAGGPNEQFF. The CDR3 bases are TGCGCCAGCAGCGTCCTAGCGGGAGGGCCCAATGAGCAGTTCTTC.

This clonotype has more than one count but fewer than ten. The V call is TRBV6-1, the J call TRBJ1-5; D not resolved. The CDR3 totals 13 residues. Germline V lookup: CDR1 MNHNS, CDR2 SASEGT. Trimming stripped 7 bases from V and 3 bases from J, with 10 bases between. The CDR3 bases are TGTGCCAGCACTTCCGGGGTCAATCAGCCCCAGCATTTT. Its translation: CASTSGVNQPQHF.

This clonotype was counted between two and nine times. The rearrangement uses TRBV7-6 and TRBJ2-7; TRBD1 is a possible D gene (6 bases). The CDR3 has 14 amino acids. From germline, CDR1 is SGHVS and CDR2 FNYEAQ. V was cut by 1 base and J by 2 bases, with 9 bases left in between. CDR3 amino acids: CASSLDRAAYEQYF. DNA of the CDR3: TGTGCCAGCAGCTTAGACAGGGCGGCCTACGAGCAGTACTTC.

There are many counts of this clonotype. This sequence joins TRBV12-3 or TRBV12-4 and TRBJ1-5; no clear D gene. This CDR3 comprises 14 residues. V lost 7 bases and J 7 bases, leaving 17 bases between the germline ends. The CDR3 DNA sequence: TGTGCCAGCAATACCCGTCCGGTTGGCCAGCCCCAGCATTTT. Residues: CASNTRPVGQPQHF.

Ten or more counts support this clonotype. The genes are TRBV12-3 or TRBV12-4 and TRBJ1-5, with D unresolved. The ends were cut back, 3 bases at V and 4 bases at J, with 7 bases in the middle. The CDR3 consists of 13 residues. The CDR3 region has the DNA TGTGCCAGCAGTTTTGCGGCAAATCAGCCCCAGCATTTT. Translation gives CASSFAANQPQHF.

V is TRBV27 and J is TRBJ2-3; D may correspond to TRBD1 or TRBD2 (5 bases each). The germline gives CDR1 MNHEY, CDR2 SMNVEV (reference sequence). The CDR3 extends over 14 amino acids. Trimming took off 5 bases at V and 7 bases at J, with 16 bases between the two ends. The CDR3 loop reads CASSPSLGPYTQYF. For the CDR3, the DNA is TGTGCCAGCAGTCCTTCCCTGGGACCTTATACGCAGTATTTT.

Comment on this clonotype: Germline is not matched at one junction end, which may reflect a read error. The chain uses TRBV14 and TRBJ2-2; no clear D gene. The CDR3 has 13 residues. Germline V gene sequence: CDR1 SGHDN, CDR2 FVKESK. The CDR3 coding sequence is TGTACCAGCAGCCAAGACTTCACCGGGGAGCTGTTTTTT. It specifies CTSSQDFTGELFF.

The rearrangement uses TRBV29-1 and TRBJ2-7, with TRBD1 as a possible D gene (7 bases). V lost 5 bases to trimming and J lost 4 bases, with 15 bases between them. The CDR3 sequence is 13 residues long. Per the germline V gene, CDR1 is SQVTM and CDR2 is ANQGSEA. The CDR3 sequence is CSVRRGQSYEQYF. CDR3 nucleotide sequence: TGCAGCGTTCGGCGGGGACAGTCTTACGAGCAGTACTTC.

This clonotype was observed at least ten times. J is TRBJ1-2 and V is TRBV12-3 or TRBV12-4; possible D gene TRBD1, 5 bases. V was clipped by 3 bases and J by 4 bases, with 12 bases between them. This CDR3 spans 14 amino acids. CDR3 region: CASSLMEGIYGYTF. In DNA, the CDR3 is TGTGCCAGCAGTTTGATGGAGGGGATCTATGGCTACACCTTC.

V and J are TRBV19 and TRBJ1-1; D unclear. The CDR3 has 15 residues. CDR1 and CDR2 (germline): LNHDA, SQIVND (reference sequence). Deletions cut 0 bases from V and 3 bases from J, with 11 bases between. The DNA of the CDR3 is TGTGCCAGTAGTATAGAGCCTAATGGGGACACTGAAGCTTTCTTT. It yields the protein CASSIEPNGDTEAFF. Looking up the rest from reference TRBV19 and TRBJ1-1 gives the full variable domain: DGGITQSPKYLFRKEGQNVTLSCEQNLNHDAMYWYRQDPGQGLRLIYYSQIVNDFQKGDIAEGYSVSREKKESFPLTVTSAQKNPTAFYLCASSIEPNGDTEAFFGQGTRLTVV.

The J gene is TRBJ2-4, the V gene TRBV23-1, with D hard to call. TRBV23-1 is noted as an ORF with a role that remains uncertain. Trimming left V 7 bases short and J 6 bases short, with 16 bases between. The CDR3 has 14 amino acids. The CDR3 spells CASTPRHVGNIQYF. As DNA, the CDR3 is TGCGCCAGCACCCCGAGACACGTGGGAAACATTCAGTACTTC.

Many counts were recorded for this clonotype. The J gene is TRBJ2-5, the V gene TRBV7-2, with a tentative D call TRBD2 (5 bases). This CDR3 comprises 15 residues. The germline CDR1 and CDR2 sequences are SGHTA and FQGNSA. V was clipped by 1 base and J by 3 bases, with 12 bases between them. CDR3 nucleotide sequence: TGTGCCAGCAGCTTAGGCGCCATCGGGAAAGAGACCCAGTACTTC. Protein product: CASSLGAIGKETQYF.

The gene calls are TRBV6-2 or TRBV6-3 and TRBJ2-1; 13 positions agree with TRBD2. Germline V gene data show CDR1 as MNHEY and CDR2 as SVGEGT. The CDR3 runs to 15 residues. Unmatched junction bases numbered 6, after V lost 4 bases and J lost 9 bases. CDR3 in amino acids: CASSSGTSGMSEQFF. The CDR3 coding sequence is TGTGCCAGCAGTTCCGGGACTAGCGGGATGAGTGAGCAGTTCTTC.

This clonotype was seen a few times. A read error may account for a junction end that differs from germline. The V call is TRBV7-7, the J call TRBJ2-7; 7 nucleotides line up with TRBD2. CDR1 SSHAT and CDR2 FNYEAQ come from the germline V gene (reference sequence). This CDR3 region has 13 residues. As DNA, the CDR3 is TGTGCTAGCAGCTACGCTAGCGGCTACGAGCAGTACTTC. This encodes CASSYASGYEQYF.